Shown below are 25 T cell receptor beta chains from a single sample sequenced in a study of CD8 T cells in ankylosing spondylitis. Regarding the study as a whole: Typical of ankylosing spondylitis blood, it appeared, was a TCR beta motif of 7 or 8 highly homologous variants.

Their cognate antigens are unknown. One entry per CDR3 protein results from TCRdb running MiXCR on the 5' RACE reads. This repertoire shows 750,000 to 850,000 distinct CDR3 sequences, about 12% found once; its top ten account for under 0.6%. The specimen was blood, either unsorted or a sorted T cell fraction (not recorded which). The receptors derive from a male donor with ankylosing spondylitis.

The chain has TRBV9 and TRBJ2-1, with 9 positions matching TRBD1. J lost 5 bases, V lost 3 bases, and 3 bases had no gene match. The germline V gene encodes CDR1 SGDLS and CDR2 YYNGEE. The CDR3 has 14 residues. CDR3 in DNA: TGTGCCAGCAGCGCAGGACAGGGGAACAATGAGCAGTTCTTC. This encodes CASSAGQGNNEQFF.

This clonotype was recorded many times. The chain links TRBV5-1 to TRBJ2-2; no definite D call. This CDR3 has 12 amino acids. Deletions cut 4 bases from V and 6 bases from J, with 7 bases between. The germline CDR1 and CDR2 sequences are SGHRS and YFSETQ. The CDR3 is CASSPTAGELFF. In DNA form, the CDR3 reads TGCGCCAGCAGCCCGACCGCCGGGGAGCTGTTTTTT.

This clonotype was found many times. For the CDR3, the DNA is TGTGCCAGCAGTGAAATCCGGTGGGGGGAGAACACTGAAGCTTTCTTT. Encoded protein: CASSEIRWGENTEAFF. The chain joins TRBV2 to TRBJ1-1; D is possibly TRBD1 (5 bases). Germline CDR1 is SNHLY and CDR2 is FYNNEI. Trimming stripped 2 bases from V and 1 base from J, with 14 bases between. The CDR3 has 16 amino acids.

This CDR3 reads CAISWDTMNTEAFF. Here the CDR3 DNA reads TGTGCCATCAGTTGGGACACCATGAACACTGAAGCTTTCTTT. This chain connects TRBV10-3 to TRBJ1-1, with D possibly matching TRBD1 (6 bases). The germline V gene encodes CDR1 ENHRY and CDR2 SYGVKD. The CDR3 spans 14 residues. V was trimmed by 5 bases and J by 0 bases, leaving 10 bases between them.

There are a few counts of this clonotype. The CDR3 sequence is CASSRAGVTQYF. Here the CDR3 DNA reads TGTGCCAGCAGTCGGGCGGGGGTTACGCAGTATTTT. The chain employs TRBV2 and TRBJ2-3; 7 nucleotides match TRBD2. The CDR3 loop spans 12 amino acids. V shed 5 bases, J shed 8 bases, and the junction held 4 bases outside the gene matches. The germline V gene encodes CDR1 SNHLY and CDR2 FYNNEI.

The rearrangement links TRBV29-1 to TRBJ1-6; no clear D gene. The V gene's germline CDR1 is SQVTM and CDR2 ANQGSEA. The V end lost 6 bases, the J end lost 8 bases, and 14 bases lay between the germline ends. The CDR3 spans 13 residues. CDR3 DNA sequence: TGCAGCGTCGCGACCGTTTTCGATTCACCCCTCCACTTT. This sequence encodes CSVATVFDSPLHF. Based on the CDR3 plus reference TRBV29-1 and TRBJ1-6, the full variable domain is SAVISQKPSRDICQRGTSLTIQCQVDSQVTMMFWYRQQPGQSLTLIATANQGSEATYESGFVIDKFPISRPNLTFSTLTVSNMSPEDSSIYLCSVATVFDSPLHFGNGTRLTVT.

V and J are TRBV24-1 and TRBJ1-2, with D unresolved. The length of the CDR3 is 13 residues. V was cut by 5 bases and J by 6 bases, with 12 bases left in between. Germline lookup yields CDR1 KGHDR and CDR2 SFDVKD. CDR3: CATSGSSGDGYTF. The CDR3 nucleotides read TGTGCCACCAGTGGAAGTAGTGGGGATGGCTACACCTTC.

This clonotype was recorded at least ten times. The rearrangement uses TRBV7-4 and TRBJ2-7, with unresolved D. Trimming cost V 9 bases and J 3 bases, with 18 bases left between them. Per germline, CDR1 SGHVT and CDR2 SQSDAQ. CDR3 length: 14 residues. The CDR3: CARERIPRCYEQYF. CDR3 DNA: TGTGCCAGAGAGAGGATCCCCCGATGCTACGAGCAGTACTTC.

In this sample, this clonotype turned up many times. The rearrangement joins TRBV2 to TRBJ1-2; no reliable D call. The CDR3 loop spans 13 amino acids. Trimming removed 5 bases from V and 7 bases from J, with 14 bases in between. Germline CDR1 is SNHLY and CDR2 is FYNNEI. The CDR3 region has the DNA TGTGCCAGCAGTTCCACAGAGGGCGGTGGCTACACCTTC. This translates into CASSSTEGGGYTF. Variable domain in full (rest from reference TRBV2 and TRBJ1-2): EPEVTQTPSHQVTQMGQEVILRCVPISNHLYFYWYRQILGQKVEFLVSFYNNEISEKSEIFDDQFSVERPDGSNFTLKIRSTKLEDSAMYFCASSSTEGGGYTFGSGTRLTVV.

Many counts were recorded for this clonotype. The gene calls are TRBV20-1 and TRBJ1-1, with TRBD1 as a possible D gene (5 bases). V shed 5 bases and J shed 4 bases, with 11 bases lying between them. Looked up from germline, CDR1 is DFQATT and CDR2 is SNEGSKA (reference sequence). The CDR3 contains 12 residues. The CDR3 is CSAPRGGTEAFF. CDR3 in DNA: TGCAGTGCTCCCCGCGGGGGCACTGAAGCTTTCTTT.

This clonotype has more than one count but fewer than ten. This sequence joins TRBV11-3 and TRBJ2-1; 7 bases are a match to TRBD1. The germline CDR1 and CDR2 sequences are SGHNT and YENEEA. The CDR3 totals 17 residues. The junction had 18 bases not matched to a gene; V was cut back by 5 bases and J by 8 bases. In DNA form, the CDR3 reads TGTGCCAGCAGCACCTCTACCGACAGGGAAGGGGCGCATGAGCAGTTCTTC. It specifies CASSTSTDREGAHEQFF.

This clonotype has just a few counts. The V call is TRBV20-1, the J call TRBJ2-3, with a weak D call TRBD1 (5 bases). V was pared by 6 bases and J by 3 bases, with 16 bases between. The CDR3 is 14 residues long. Germline-derived CDR1 and CDR2 are DFQATT and SNEGSKA (reference sequence). The CDR3 reads CSAADSLITDTQYF. CDR3 nucleotides: TGCAGTGCCGCAGACAGCCTAATAACAGATACGCAGTATTTT.

This clonotype was detected ten times or more. The chain couples TRBV12-3 or TRBV12-4 to TRBJ2-5; D gene ambiguous. This CDR3 has 12 amino acids. V lost 4 bases and J lost 5, with 8 bases in between. In DNA form, the CDR3 reads TGTGCCAGCAGTTCGATCGTGGAGACCCAGTACTTC. Translation: CASSSIVETQYF.

This clonotype was counted a few times. The chain links TRBV6-2 or TRBV6-3 to TRBJ1-5, with TRBD1 as a possible D gene (5 bases). Germline values: CDR1 MNHEY, CDR2 SVGEGT. The CDR3 consists of 17 residues. V shed 6 bases and J shed 1 base, with 19 bases lying between them. The DNA for the CDR3 is TGTGCCAGCAGCCGCTTCCGGGGCGCGGGGAGCAATCAGCCCCAGCATTTT. Translating it yields CASSRFRGAGSNQPQHF.

This chain links TRBV7-2 with TRBJ1-2; D is uncertain. The CDR3 is 14 amino acids. Germline V gives CDR1 SGHTA, CDR2 FQGNSA. Trimming took off 4 bases at V and 5 bases at J, with 14 bases between the two ends. The CDR3 DNA follows: TGTGCCAGCAGCTCCCTCTCGATTAATTATGGCTACACCTTC. It codes for CASSSLSINYGYTF.

CDR3 protein: CASSLGLATAVPYEQYF. In DNA form, the CDR3 reads TGCGCCAGCAGCTTGGGATTGGCCACCGCGGTCCCCTACGAGCAGTACTTC. V gene TRBV5-1 combines with J gene TRBJ2-7; D unclear. This CDR3 comprises 17 residues. V dropped 0 bases and J dropped 2 bases, with 18 bases sitting between them. Germline V gene data show CDR1 as SGHRS and CDR2 as YFSETQ.

The table lists this clonotype with a few counts. This sequence joins TRBV7-2 and TRBJ1-3; D remains unclear. The CDR3 extends over 16 amino acids. CDR1 is SGHTA and CDR2 is FQGNSA in the germline V gene. The germline V and J ends were trimmed by 3 bases and 0 bases, with 12 bases remaining between them. The CDR3 sequence is CASSFTDYISGNTIYF. CDR3 bases: TGTGCCAGCAGCTTCACAGATTACATCTCTGGAAACACCATATATTTT. Combining the CDR3 with reference TRBV7-2 and TRBJ1-3 gives the whole variable domain GAGVSQSPSNKVTEKGKDVELRCDPISGHTALYWYRQSLGQGLEFLIYFQGNSAPDKSGLPSDRFSAERTGGSVSTLTIQRTQQEDSAVYLCASSFTDYISGNTIYFGEGSWLTVV.

The V gene is TRBV6-2 or TRBV6-3, the J gene TRBJ1-5; D gene unclear. The CDR3 has 12 amino acids. Germline V gene sequence: CDR1 MNHEY, CDR2 SVGEGT. The CDR3 DNA sequence: TGTTCCGCCGGTGTCCCGTATCAGCCCCAGCATTTT. This encodes CSAGVPYQPQHF.

The rearrangement joins TRBV20-1 to TRBJ2-5; D not resolved. There are 15 residues in the CDR3. Trimming removed 0 bases from V and 5 bases from J, with 16 bases in between. Germline CDR1 and CDR2: DFQATT and SNEGSKA (reference sequence). DNA of the CDR3: TGCAGTGCTAGAGATCCCAGGTCTTACGGGGAGACCCAGTACTTC. This sequence encodes CSARDPRSYGETQYF.

The table lists this clonotype with many counts. This chain uses TRBV6-6 with TRBJ2-7; no clear D. Trimming cost V 0 bases and J 1 base, with 16 bases left between them. Per germline, CDR1 MNHNY and CDR2 SVGAGI (reference sequence). This CDR3 contains 17 residues. CDR3: CASSYSMRRRVSYEQYF. The CDR3 nucleotides are TGTGCCAGCAGTTACTCGATGCGTCGTAGGGTATCCTACGAGCAGTACTTC.

This clonotype appeared a few times. The DNA is omitted, as the CDR3 cannot be located on it reliably, and the CDR3 follows TCRdb's listing. This chain connects TRBV12-3 or TRBV12-4 to TRBJ2-7; TRBD1, the table's D call, lacks a check against the DNA. The CDR3 has 13 residues if both end residues are counted. The CDR3 sequence: CASSFFGQDREYF.

This clonotype was recorded a few times. The V gene is TRBV4-1, the J gene TRBJ1-2; perhaps TRBD1 as D (6 bases). The germline V gene encodes CDR1 MGHRA and CDR2 YSYEKL. The CDR3 runs to 14 residues. Between the trimmed V and J ends, which lost 6 bases and 4 bases, there was a span of 15 bases. The CDR3 here is CASSGRTVGYGYTF. CDR3 nucleotide sequence: TGCGCCAGCAGTGGTCGGACAGTCGGCTATGGCTACACCTTC.

The chain is built from TRBV5-1 and TRBJ1-4; maybe TRBD1 (6 bases). The CDR3 has 14 amino acids. V was trimmed by 0 bases and J by 5 bases, leaving 8 bases between them. Germline loops: CDR1 SGHRS, CDR2 YFSETQ. The CDR3 nucleotides are TGCGCCAGCAGCTTGGAAACAGGGAATGAAAAACTGTTTTTT. This codes for CASSLETGNEKLFF.

Comment on this clonotype: Relative to the germline gene, one junction end is altered; a read error may explain this. The chain joins TRBV20-1 to TRBJ2-7, with a possible D match to TRBD2 (6 bases). This CDR3 is 11 amino acids long. The V gene's germline CDR1 is DFQATT and CDR2 SNEGSKA (reference sequence). DNA of the CDR3: TGCAGTGCTAGAGATGGGACTTTGAGGAACTTC. Amino acids: CSARDGTLRNF.

The rearrangement joins TRBV5-1 to TRBJ2-3; 7 positions match TRBD1. The V and J ends lost 2 bases and 5 bases, in that order; junction bases with no gene match: 5. CDR3 length: 14 residues. CDR1 is SGHRS and CDR2 is YFSETQ in the germline V gene. CDR3 sequence (DNA): TGCGCCAGCAGCTTAAACAGGGGAAGAGATACGCAGTATTTT. This codes for CASSLNRGRDTQYF.